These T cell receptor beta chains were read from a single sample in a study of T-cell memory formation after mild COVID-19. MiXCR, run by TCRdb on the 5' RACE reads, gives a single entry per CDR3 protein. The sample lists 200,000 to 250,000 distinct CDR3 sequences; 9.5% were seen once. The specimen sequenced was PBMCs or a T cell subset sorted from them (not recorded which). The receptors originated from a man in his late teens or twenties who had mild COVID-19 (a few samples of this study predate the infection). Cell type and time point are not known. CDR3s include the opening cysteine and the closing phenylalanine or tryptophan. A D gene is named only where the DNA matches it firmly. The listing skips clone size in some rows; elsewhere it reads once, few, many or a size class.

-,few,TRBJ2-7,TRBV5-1,TGCGCCAGCAGCTTTCAAGGCGTCGAGCAGTACTTC,CASSFQGVEQYF
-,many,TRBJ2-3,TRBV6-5,TGTGCCAGCAGTTACTTAGGTTCGCAAGATACGCAGTATTTT,CASSYLGSQDTQYF
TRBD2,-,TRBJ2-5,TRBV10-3,TGTGCCACCGGGGGGGCCCGGGGAGAGAAACAGTACTTC,CATGGARGEKQYF
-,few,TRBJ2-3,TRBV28,TGTGCCAGCCAATCCTCTAACACGCCAGATACGCAGTATTTT,CASQSSNTPDTQYF
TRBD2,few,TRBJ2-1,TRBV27,TGTGCCAGCAGTTTATCGCTAGCGGGGGGGCTTAATGAGCAGTTCTTC,CASSLSLAGGLNEQFF
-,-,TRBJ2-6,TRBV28,TGTGCCAGCAGTTTCCCGGGCCGCTCTGGGGCCAACGTCCTGACTTTC,CASSFPGRSGANVLTF
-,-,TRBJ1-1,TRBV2,TGTGCCGGATCGACCACACGGGGGATCACTGAAGCTTTCTTT,CAGSTTRGITEAFF
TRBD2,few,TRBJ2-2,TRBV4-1,TGCGCCAGCAGCCAGGGAAACCCTAAAAGCGGGGGGGCCACCGGGGAGCTGTTTTTT,CASSQGNPKSGGATGELFF
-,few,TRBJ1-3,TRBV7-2,TGTGCCAGCAGCCCAGCCATGTTCGCTCAAGGAAACACCATATATTTT,CASSPAMFAQGNTIYF
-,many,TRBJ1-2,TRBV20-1,TGCAGTGCCTCGGGACTCTGGGACTATGGCTACACCTTC,CSASGLWDYGYTF
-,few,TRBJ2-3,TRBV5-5,TGTGCCAGCAGCCGGGACACCCGCGGAGATACGCAGTATTTT,CASSRDTRGDTQYF
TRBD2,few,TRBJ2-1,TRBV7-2,TGTGCCAGCAGCTTACGGGTAGCGGGGGCGTACAATGAGCAGTTCTTC,CASSLRVAGAYNEQFF
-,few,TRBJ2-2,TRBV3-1,TGTGCCAGCAGCCAAGCCCCATGGGCCCTCGGGGAGCTGTTTTTT,CASSQAPWALGELFF
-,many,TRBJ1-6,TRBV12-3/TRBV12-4,TGTGCCAGCAGTTTGGACCCCCGACTTGTGCCATCACCCCTCCACTTT,CASSLDPRLVPSPLHF
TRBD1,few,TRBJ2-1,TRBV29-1,TGCAGCGTCGCCGGGGACAGCCACAATGAGCAGTTCTTC,CSVAGDSHNEQFF
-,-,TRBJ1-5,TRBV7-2,TGTGCCAGCAGCTTAGCGAATCTCGATCAGCCCCAGCATTTT,CASSLANLDQPQHF
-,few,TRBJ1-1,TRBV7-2,TGTGCCAGCAGCGCCACCCGGGTCAGTGGAACTGAAGCTTTCTTT,CASSATRVSGTEAFF
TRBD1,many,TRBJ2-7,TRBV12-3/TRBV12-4,TGTGCCAGCAGGAATTCCGGGACAGAGTCCTACGAGCAGTACTTC,CASRNSGTESYEQYF
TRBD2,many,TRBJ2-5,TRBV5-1,TGCGCCAGCAGCTCGGATACGGGAGGGGAGACCCAGTACTTC,CASSSDTGGETQYF
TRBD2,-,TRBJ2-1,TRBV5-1,TGCGCCAGCAGCTTGACGGGGGGTTTCAACAATGAGCAGTTCTTC,CASSLTGGFNNEQFF
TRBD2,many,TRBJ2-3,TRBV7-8,TGTGCCAGCAGCTTCCCATGGGAGCGGGGGGTCGATACGCAGTATTTT,CASSFPWERGVDTQYF
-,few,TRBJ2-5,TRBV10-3,TGTGCCATCAGTGTCTCCCCCGGTTCTAGCGCTTCCCTCCAAGAGACCCAGTACTTC,CAISVSPGSSASLQETQYF